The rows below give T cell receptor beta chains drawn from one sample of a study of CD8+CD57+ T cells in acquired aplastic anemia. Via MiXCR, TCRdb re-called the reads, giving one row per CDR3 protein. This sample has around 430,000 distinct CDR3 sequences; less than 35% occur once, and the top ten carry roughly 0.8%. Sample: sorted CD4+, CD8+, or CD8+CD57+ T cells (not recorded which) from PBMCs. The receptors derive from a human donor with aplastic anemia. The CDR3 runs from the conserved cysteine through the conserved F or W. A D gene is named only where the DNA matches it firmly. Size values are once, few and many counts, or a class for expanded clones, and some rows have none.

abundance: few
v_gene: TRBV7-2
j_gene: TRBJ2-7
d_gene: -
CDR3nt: TGTGCCAGCAGTTTCTCACGGACCTACGAGCAGTACTTC
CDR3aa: CASSFSRTYEQYF

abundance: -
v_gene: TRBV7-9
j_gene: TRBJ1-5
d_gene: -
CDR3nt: TGTGCCAGCAGCTTAGGTCATGCGGGCAATCAGCCCCAGCATTTT
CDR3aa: CASSLGHAGNQPQHF

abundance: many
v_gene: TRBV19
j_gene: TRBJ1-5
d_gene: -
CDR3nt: TGTGCCAGTAGTATAGGGTACAATCAGCCCCAGCATTTT
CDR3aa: CASSIGYNQPQHF

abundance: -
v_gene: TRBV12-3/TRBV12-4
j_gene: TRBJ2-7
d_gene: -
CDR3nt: TGTGCCAGCAGTTTAGGGCAGGGGTTTCAGCGTGGCGAGCAGTACTTC
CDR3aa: CASSLGQGFQRGEQYF

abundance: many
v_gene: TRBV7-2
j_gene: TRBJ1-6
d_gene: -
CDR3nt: TGTGCCAGCAGCTCACTGACCTATAATTCACCCCTCCACTTT
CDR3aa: CASSSLTYNSPLHF

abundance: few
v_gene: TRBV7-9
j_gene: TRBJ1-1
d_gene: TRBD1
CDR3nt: TGTGCCAGCAGCGACCGACAGGGGGGTAAAGCTTTCTTT
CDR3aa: CASSDRQGGKAFF

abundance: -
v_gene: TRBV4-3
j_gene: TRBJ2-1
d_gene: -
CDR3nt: TGCGCCAGCAGCCAAGAACACCGCTTCAGCAATGAGCAGTTCTTC
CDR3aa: CASSQEHRFSNEQFF

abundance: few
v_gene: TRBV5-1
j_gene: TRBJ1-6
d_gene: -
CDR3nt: TGCGCCAGCAGCCCCAATCGGGGGGCGTCTGTTGGTCCCCTCCACTTT
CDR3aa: CASSPNRGASVGPLHF

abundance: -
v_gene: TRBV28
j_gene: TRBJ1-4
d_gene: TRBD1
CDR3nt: TGTGCCAGCAGTCCCCCGGGACAGAGCAGAGGTAATGAAAAACTGTTTTTT
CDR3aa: CASSPPGQSRGNEKLFF

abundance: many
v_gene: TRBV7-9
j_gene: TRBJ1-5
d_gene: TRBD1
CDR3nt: TGTGCCAGCAGCTTGGGGACAGGGGGTTATCAGCCCCAGCATTTT
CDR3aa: CASSLGTGGYQPQHF

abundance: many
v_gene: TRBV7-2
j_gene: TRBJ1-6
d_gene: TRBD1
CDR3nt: TGTGCCAGCAGCTGGGACAGGGAGGGTTCACCCCTCCACTTT
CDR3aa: CASSWDREGSPLHF

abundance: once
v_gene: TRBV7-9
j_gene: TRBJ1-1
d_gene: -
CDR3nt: TGTGCCAGCAGCTTTTTTATTGGGCAGGACACTGAAGCTTTCTTT
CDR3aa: CASSFFIGQDTEAFF

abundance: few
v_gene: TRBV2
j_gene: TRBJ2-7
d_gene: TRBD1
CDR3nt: TGTGCCAGCAGAGATACAGGGGGCTTCTACGAGCAGTACTTC
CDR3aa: CASRDTGGFYEQYF

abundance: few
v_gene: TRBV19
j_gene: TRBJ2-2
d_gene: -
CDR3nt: TGTGCCAGTAGTATCCAGCGGGTACCCGGGGAGCTGTTTTTT
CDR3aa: CASSIQRVPGELFF

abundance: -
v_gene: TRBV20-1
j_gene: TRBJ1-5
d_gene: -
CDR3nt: TGCAGTGCTAGAAGACAGTACAATCAGCCCCAGCATTTT
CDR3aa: CSARRQYNQPQHF

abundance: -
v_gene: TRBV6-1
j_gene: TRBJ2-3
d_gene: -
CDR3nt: TGTGCCAGCCTATACAAACAGACGAAACCCACAGATACGCAGTATTTT
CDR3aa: CASLYKQTKPTDTQYF

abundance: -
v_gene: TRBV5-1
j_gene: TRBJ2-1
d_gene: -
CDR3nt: TGCGCCACCATGACAACCTTAGGTCCCAATGAGCAGTTCTTC
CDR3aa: CATMTTLGPNEQFF

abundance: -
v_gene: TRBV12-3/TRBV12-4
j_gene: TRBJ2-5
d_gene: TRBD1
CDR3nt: TGTGCCAGCAGTTTTCGGGGACAGGCCGGGGAGACCCAGTACTTC
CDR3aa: CASSFRGQAGETQYF

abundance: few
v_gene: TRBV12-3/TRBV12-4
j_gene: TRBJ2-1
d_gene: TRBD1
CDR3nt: TGTGCCAGCAGTTTGACGGGACAGGGAGGCAATGAGCAGTTCTTC
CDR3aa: CASSLTGQGGNEQFF

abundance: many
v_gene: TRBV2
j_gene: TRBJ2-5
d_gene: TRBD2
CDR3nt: TGTGCCAGCATCTTTAGCGGGGGAGAGACCCAGTACTTC
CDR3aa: CASIFSGGETQYF

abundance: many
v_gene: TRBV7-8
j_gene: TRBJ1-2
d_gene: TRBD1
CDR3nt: TGTGCCAGCAGCTTGCGGGACAGTAACTATGGCTACACCTTC
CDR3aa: CASSLRDSNYGYTF

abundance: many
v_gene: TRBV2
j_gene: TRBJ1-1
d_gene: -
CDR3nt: TGTGCCAGCAGGGCATCGGACAGATTGAACACTGAAGCTTTCTTT
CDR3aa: CASRASDRLNTEAFF

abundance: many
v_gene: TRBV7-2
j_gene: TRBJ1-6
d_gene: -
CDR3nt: TGTGCCAGCAGCCCCAGGACGGGCGATAATTCACCCCTCCACTTT
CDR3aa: CASSPRTGDNSPLHF

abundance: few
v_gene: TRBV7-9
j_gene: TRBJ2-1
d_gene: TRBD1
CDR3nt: TGTGCCAGCAGCCCCGACAGGGTTGGGTACAATGAGCAGTTCTTC
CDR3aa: CASSPDRVGYNEQFF

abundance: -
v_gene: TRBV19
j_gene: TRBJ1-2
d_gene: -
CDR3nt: TGTGCTAGACCTCCCCTTTTAAACTATGGCTACACCTTC
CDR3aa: CARPPLLNYGYTF

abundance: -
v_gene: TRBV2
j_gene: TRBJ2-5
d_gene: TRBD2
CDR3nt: TGTGCCAGCTGGGGCGGGGGGGAGACCCAGTACTTC
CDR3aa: CASWGGGETQYF

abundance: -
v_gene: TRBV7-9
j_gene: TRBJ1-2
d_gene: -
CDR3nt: TGTGTCAGCAGCTTAGTAACGGAGGGGGACTACACCTTC
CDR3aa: CVSSLVTEGDYTF

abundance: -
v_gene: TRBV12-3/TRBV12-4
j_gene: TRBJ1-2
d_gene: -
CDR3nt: TGTGCCAGCAGCCCGGGACAATTACCGACCTATGGCTACACCTTC
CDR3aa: CASSPGQLPTYGYTF

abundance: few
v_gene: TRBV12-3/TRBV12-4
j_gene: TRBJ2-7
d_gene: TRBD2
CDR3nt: TGTGCCAGCAGTTTTTATGCGGGAGAGGTCTGGTACGAGCAGTACTTC
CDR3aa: CASSFYAGEVWYEQYF

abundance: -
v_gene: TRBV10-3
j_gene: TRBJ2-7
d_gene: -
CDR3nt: TGTGCCAGCAGTTACATTCGGGGTCCAGGGGAGCAGTACTTC
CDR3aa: CASSYIRGPGEQYF

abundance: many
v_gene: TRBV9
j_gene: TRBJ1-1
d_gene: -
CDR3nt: TGTGCCAGCAGCGCGGGAGCTGTGAACACTGAAGCTTTCTTT
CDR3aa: CASSAGAVNTEAFF

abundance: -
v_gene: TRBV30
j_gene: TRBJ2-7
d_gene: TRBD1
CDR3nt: TGTGCCTGGAGTGTACTAGGACAGGGGAACTACGAGCAGTACTTC
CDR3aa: CAWSVLGQGNYEQYF

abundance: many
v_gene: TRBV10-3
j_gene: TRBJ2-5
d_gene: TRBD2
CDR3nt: TGTGCCATCAGGGGGTCTAGCGGGAGGGTCCAAGAGACCCAGTACTTC
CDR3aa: CAIRGSSGRVQETQYF

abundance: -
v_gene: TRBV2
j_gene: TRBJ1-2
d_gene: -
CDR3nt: TGTGCCAGCATCGTAGGGGAGGACTCTGGCTACACCTTC
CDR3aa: CASIVGEDSGYTF

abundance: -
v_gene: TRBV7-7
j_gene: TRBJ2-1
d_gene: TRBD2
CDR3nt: TGTGCTAGCAGCTCCACCGGGACTAGCGGGATGGCTGAGCAGTTCTTC
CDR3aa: CASSSTGTSGMAEQFF

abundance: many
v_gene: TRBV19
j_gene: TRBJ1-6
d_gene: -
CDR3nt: TGTGCCAGCGGGGGTCCGAATTCACCCCTCCACTTT
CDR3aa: CASGGPNSPLHF

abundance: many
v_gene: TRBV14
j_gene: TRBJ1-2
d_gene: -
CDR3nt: TGTGCCAGCAGCCAAGTCTTAAGTGGCTACACCTTC
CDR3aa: CASSQVLSGYTF